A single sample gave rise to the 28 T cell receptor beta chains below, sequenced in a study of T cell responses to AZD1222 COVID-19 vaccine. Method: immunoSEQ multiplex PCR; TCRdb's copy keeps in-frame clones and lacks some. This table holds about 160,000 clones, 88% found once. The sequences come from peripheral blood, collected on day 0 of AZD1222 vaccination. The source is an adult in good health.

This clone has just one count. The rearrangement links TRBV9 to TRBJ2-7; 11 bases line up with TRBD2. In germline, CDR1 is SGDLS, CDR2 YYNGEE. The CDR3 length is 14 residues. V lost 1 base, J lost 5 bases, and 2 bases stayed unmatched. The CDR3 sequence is CASSVTSGSNEQYF. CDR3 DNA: TGTGCCAGCAGCGTAACTAGCGGGAGTAACGAGCAGTACTTC.

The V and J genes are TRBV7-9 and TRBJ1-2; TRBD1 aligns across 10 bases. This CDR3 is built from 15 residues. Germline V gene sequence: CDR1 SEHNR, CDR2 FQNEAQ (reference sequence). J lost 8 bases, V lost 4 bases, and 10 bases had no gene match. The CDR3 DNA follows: TGTGCCAGCAGCTCTAGGGGACAGGGGCCACGAGGCTACACCTTC. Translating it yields CASSSRGQGPRGYTF. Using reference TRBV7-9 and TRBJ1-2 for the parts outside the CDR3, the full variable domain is DTGVSQNPRHKITKRGQNVTFRCDPISEHNRLYWYRQTLGQGPEFLTYFQNEAQLEKSRLLSDRFSAERPKGSFSTLEIQRTEQGDSAMYLCASSSRGQGPRGYTFGSGTRLTVV.

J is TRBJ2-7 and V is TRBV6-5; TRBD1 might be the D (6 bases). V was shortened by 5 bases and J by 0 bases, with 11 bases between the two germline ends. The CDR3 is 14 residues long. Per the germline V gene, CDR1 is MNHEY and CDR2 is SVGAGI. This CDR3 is CASSPRTDSYEQYF. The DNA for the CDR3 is TGTGCCAGCAGTCCCCGGACAGACTCCTACGAGCAGTACTTC.

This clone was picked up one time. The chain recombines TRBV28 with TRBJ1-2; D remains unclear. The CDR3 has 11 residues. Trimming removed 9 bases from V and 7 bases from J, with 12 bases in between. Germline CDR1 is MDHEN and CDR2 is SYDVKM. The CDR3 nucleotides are TGTGCCAGTGGACCCGAGACTGGCTACACCTTC. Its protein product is CASGPETGYTF.

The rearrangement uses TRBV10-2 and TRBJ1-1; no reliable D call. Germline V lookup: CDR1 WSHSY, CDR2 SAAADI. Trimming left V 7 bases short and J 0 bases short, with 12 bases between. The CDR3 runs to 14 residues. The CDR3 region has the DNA TGCGCCAGCACAAGGGTCAGATTGAACACTGAAGCTTTCTTT. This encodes CASTRVRLNTEAFF.

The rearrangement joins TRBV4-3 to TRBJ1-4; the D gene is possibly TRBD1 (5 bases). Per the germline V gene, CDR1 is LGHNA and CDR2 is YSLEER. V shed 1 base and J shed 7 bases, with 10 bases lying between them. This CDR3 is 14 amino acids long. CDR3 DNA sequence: TGCGCCAGCAGCCAAGGTCAGGGTCTTGAAAAACTGTTTTTT. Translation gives CASSQGQGLEKLFF.

CDR3 residues: CARSLPGGIKVCWNTIYF. The DNA for the CDR3 is TGTGCCAGAAGCTTGCCAGGGGGCATTAAGGTCTGTTGGAACACCATATATTTT. The chain recombines TRBV5-3 with TRBJ1-3; TRBD1 aligns across 8 bases. TRBV5-3 carries the ORF label, with uncertain function. This CDR3 region has 18 residues. V lost 1 base, J lost 7 bases, and 16 bases stayed unmatched.

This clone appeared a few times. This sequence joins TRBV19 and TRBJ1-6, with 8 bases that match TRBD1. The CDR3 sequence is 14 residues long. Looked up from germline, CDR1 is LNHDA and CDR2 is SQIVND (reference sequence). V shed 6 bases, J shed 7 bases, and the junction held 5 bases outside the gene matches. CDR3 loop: CASRDRASNSPLHF. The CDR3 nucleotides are TGTGCCAGTAGGGACAGGGCCTCGAATTCACCCCTCCACTTT.

The CDR3 nucleotides are TGTGCCAGCAGCTCACTCCCTGGCGGGTACAATGAGCAGTTCTTC. The encoded protein is CASSSLPGGYNEQFF. This sequence joins TRBV11-2 and TRBJ2-1; weak D call: TRBD2 (5 bases). The germline V and J ends were trimmed by 4 bases and 4 bases, with 14 bases remaining between them. Looked up from germline, CDR1 is SGHAT and CDR2 is FQNNGV. CDR3 length: 15 residues.

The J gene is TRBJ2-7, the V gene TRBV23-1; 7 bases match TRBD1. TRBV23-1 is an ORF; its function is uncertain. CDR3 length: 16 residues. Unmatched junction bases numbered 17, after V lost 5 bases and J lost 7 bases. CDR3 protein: CASSDGTGAGLEEQYF. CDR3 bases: TGCGCCAGCAGTGACGGAACAGGGGCCGGCTTGGAAGAGCAGTACTTC.

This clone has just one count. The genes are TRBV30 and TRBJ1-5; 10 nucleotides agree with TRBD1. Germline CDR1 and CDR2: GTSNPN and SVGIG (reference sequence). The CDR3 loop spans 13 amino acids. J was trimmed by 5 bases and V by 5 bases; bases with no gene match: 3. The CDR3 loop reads CAWGGTGDQPQHF. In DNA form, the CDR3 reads TGTGCCTGGGGGGGGACAGGGGATCAGCCCCAGCATTTT.

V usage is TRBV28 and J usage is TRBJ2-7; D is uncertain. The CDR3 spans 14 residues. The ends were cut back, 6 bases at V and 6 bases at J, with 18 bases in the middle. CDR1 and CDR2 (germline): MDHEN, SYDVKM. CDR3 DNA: TGTGCCAGCAGCTCAACCAGTCCCTTCCCCGAGCAGTACTTC. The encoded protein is CASSSTSPFPEQYF.

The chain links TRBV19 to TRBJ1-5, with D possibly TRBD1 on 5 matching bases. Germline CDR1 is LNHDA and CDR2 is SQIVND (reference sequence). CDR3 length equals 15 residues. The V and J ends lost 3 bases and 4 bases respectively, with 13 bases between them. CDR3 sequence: CASSISTRGNQPQHF. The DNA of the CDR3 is TGTGCCAGTAGTATCAGTACAAGGGGTAATCAGCCCCAGCATTTT.

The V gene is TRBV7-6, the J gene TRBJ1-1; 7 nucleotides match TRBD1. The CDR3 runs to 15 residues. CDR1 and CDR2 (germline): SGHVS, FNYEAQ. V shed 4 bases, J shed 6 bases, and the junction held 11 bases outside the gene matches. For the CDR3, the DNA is TGTGCCAGCAGCTACTCCGGGACCCAGGGGGCTGAAGCTTTCTTT. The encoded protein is CASSYSGTQGAEAFF.

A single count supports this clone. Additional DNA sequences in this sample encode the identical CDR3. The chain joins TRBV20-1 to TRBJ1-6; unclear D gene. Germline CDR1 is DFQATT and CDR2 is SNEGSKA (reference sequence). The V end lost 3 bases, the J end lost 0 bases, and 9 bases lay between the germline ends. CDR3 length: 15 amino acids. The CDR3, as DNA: TGCAGTGCTAGTCAGTTATCCTCCTATAATTCACCCCTCCACTTT. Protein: CSASQLSSYNSPLHF.

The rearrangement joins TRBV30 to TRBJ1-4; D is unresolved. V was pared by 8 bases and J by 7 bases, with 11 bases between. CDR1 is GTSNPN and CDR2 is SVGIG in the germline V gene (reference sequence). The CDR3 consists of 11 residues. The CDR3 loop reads CAIVWGEKLFF. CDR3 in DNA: TGTGCCATAGTCTGGGGTGAAAAACTGTTTTTT.

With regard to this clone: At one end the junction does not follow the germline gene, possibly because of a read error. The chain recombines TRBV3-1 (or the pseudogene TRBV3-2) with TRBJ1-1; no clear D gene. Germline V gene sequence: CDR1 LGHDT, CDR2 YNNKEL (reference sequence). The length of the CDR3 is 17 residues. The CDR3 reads CTSSQAVISPLNTEAFF. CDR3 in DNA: TGTACCAGCAGCCAAGCCGTTATTTCCCCCTTGAACACTGAAGCTTTCTTT.

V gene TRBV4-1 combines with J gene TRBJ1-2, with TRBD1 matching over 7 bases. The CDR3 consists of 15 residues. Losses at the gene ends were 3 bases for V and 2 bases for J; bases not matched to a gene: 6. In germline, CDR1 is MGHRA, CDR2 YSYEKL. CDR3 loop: CASSHPGGQNYGYTF. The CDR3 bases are TGCGCCAGCAGCCACCCAGGGGGACAGAACTATGGCTACACCTTC.

The CDR3 is CAITTGSGNTIYF. The CDR3 coding sequence is TGTGCCATCACAACAGGTTCTGGAAACACCATATATTTT. The chain links TRBV10-3 to TRBJ1-3; TRBD1 is a possible D gene (5 bases). The V end lost 7 bases, the J end lost 1 base, and 8 bases lay between the germline ends. The CDR3 loop spans 13 amino acids. CDR1 and CDR2 from the germline V gene are ENHRY and SYGVKD.

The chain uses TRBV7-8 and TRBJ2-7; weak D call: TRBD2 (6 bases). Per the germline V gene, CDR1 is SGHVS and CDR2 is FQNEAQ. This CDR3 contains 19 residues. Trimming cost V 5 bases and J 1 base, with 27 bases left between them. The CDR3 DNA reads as TGTGCCAGCAGCCCGGACCCACTTAGCGGAGTAATAAGTTCCTACGAGCAGTACTTC. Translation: CASSPDPLSGVISSYEQYF.

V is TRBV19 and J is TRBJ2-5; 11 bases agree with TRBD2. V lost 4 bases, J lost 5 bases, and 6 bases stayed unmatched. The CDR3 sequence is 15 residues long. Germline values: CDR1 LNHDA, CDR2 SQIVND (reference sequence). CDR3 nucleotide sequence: TGTGCCAGTAGTACTACTAGCGGGAGCGGTGAGACCCAGTACTTC. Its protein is CASSTTSGSGETQYF.

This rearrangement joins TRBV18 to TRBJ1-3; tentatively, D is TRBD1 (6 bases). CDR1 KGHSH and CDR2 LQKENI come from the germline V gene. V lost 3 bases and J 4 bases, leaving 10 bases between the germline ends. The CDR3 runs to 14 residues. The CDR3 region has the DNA TGTGCCAGCTCACCTGAGACAGGAGGAAACACCATATATTTT. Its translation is CASSPETGGNTIYF.

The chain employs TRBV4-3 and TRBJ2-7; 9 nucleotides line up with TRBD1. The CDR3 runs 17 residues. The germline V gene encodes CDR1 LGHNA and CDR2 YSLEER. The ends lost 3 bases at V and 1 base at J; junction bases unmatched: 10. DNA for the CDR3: TGCGCCAGCAGCCACAGAATAACAGGGGGCAAGTCCTACGAGCAGTACTTC. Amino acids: CASSHRITGGKSYEQYF.

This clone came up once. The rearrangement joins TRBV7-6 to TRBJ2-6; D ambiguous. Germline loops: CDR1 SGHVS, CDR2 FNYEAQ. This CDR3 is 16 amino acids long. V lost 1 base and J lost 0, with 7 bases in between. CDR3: CASSLEPSSGANVLTF. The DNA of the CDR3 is TGTGCCAGCAGCTTAGAACCGAGCTCTGGGGCCAACGTCCTGACTTTC.

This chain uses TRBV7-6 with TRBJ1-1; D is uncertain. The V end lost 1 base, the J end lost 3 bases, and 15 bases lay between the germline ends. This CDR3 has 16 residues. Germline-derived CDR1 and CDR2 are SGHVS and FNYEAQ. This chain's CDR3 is CASSLGLDGPYTEAFF. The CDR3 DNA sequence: TGTGCCAGCAGCTTAGGACTGGACGGTCCGTACACTGAAGCTTTCTTT.

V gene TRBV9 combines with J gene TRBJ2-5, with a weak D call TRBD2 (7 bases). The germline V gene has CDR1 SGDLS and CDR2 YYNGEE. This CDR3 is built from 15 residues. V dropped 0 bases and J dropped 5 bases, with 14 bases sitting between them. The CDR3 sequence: CASSVVGGGRETQYF. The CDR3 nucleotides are TGTGCCAGCAGCGTAGTTGGCGGGGGCAGGGAGACCCAGTACTTC.

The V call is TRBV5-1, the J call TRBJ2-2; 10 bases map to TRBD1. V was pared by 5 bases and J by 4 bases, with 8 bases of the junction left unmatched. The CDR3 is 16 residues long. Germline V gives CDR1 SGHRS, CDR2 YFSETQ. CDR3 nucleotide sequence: TGCGCCAGCAGTCGACAGGGGGCCGAAAGCACCGGGGAGCTGTTTTTT. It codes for CASSRQGAESTGELFF.

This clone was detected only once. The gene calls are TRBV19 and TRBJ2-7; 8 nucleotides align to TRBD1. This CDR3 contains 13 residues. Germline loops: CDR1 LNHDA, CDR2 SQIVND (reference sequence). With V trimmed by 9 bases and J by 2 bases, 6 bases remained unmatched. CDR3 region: CASGPRGPYEQYF. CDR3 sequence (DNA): TGTGCCAGCGGCCCCAGGGGGCCCTACGAGCAGTACTTC.